These 5 T cell receptor beta chains were sequenced from one sample in a study of control samples from healthy donors and cancer patients. Sequencing was performed with immunoSEQ multiplex PCR; in TCRdb, only in-frame clones are kept and a portion is missing. The sample records about 180,000 clones, just over 90% being singletons. The sample was blood. The receptors shown here come from a man aged 25-45 years in good health.

This chain joins TRBV10-3 and TRBJ1-3; D is ambiguous. V was shortened by 6 bases and J by 0 bases, with 9 bases between the two germline ends. In germline, CDR1 is ENHRY, CDR2 SYGVKD. This CDR3 comprises 14 residues. CDR3 DNA: TGTGCCATCAGAAACGGTTTCTCTGGAAACACCATATATTTT. Translation: CAIRNGFSGNTIYF.

In regard to this clone: A read error may produce the germline difference seen at one junction end. The chain uses TRBV12-3 or TRBV12-4 and TRBJ2-2; 7 bases match TRBD2. This CDR3 is 13 amino acids long. CDR3 loop: CASSLAEAGELFF. In DNA form, the CDR3 reads TGTGCCAGCAGTCTAGCGGAGGCCGGGGAGCTGTTTTTT.

This clone was seen once. This rearrangement joins TRBV11-2 to TRBJ1-6; D is uncertain. Trimming left V 5 bases short and J 4 bases short, with 12 bases between. Looked up from germline, CDR1 is SGHAT and CDR2 is FQNNGV. The CDR3 covers 15 residues. This CDR3 is CASSPLDWYNSPLHF. CDR3 nucleotides: TGTGCCAGCAGCCCTTTGGATTGGTATAATTCACCCCTCCACTTT.

This chain links TRBV30 with TRBJ1-4; D remains ambiguous. Germline V gene sequence: CDR1 GTSNPN, CDR2 SVGIG (reference sequence). The CDR3 is 12 amino acids. Trimming stripped 0 bases from V and 8 bases from J, with 7 bases between. CDR3 sequence (DNA): TGTGCCTGGAGTGTATCGGGCGAAAAACTGTTTTTT. Residues: CAWSVSGEKLFF.

The V call is TRBV7-8, the J call TRBJ1-3, with 10 bases identical to TRBD1. The J segment lost 6 bases and the V segment lost 4 bases, leaving 9 bases of the junction unmatched. CDR3 size: 16 residues. The germline gives CDR1 SGHVS, CDR2 FQNEAQ. The CDR3 sequence is CASSSDRGHSVNTIYF. The DNA for the CDR3 is TGTGCCAGCAGCTCCGACAGGGGGCATTCCGTAAACACCATATATTTT.